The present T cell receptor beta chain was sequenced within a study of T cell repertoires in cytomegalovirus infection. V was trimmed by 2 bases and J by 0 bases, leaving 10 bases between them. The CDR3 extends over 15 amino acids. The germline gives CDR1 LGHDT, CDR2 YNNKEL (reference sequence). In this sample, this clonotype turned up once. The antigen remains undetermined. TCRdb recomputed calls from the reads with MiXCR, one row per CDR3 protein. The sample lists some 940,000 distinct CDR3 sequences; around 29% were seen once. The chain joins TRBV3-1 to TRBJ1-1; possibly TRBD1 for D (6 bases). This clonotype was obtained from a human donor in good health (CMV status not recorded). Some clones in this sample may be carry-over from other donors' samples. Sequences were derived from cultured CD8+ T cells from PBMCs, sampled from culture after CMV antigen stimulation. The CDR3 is CASSQSQGMNTEAFF. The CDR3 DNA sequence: TGTGCCAGCAGCCAATCTCAGGGGATGAACACTGAAGCTTTCTTT.